This TCR beta chain is from a study of shared clonotypes between healthy human individuals. Study-wide results and caveats: Clonotype sharing among the donors was expected to vary with sequencing depth.

Germline V gives CDR1 LNHDA, CDR2 SQIVND (reference sequence). The CDR3 length is 14 residues. Caucasian adults residing in Nashville, Tennessee made up all the donors. CD45RA+ naive and CD45RA-negative memory subsets were separated from CD4+ cells. Deep was the level used in running the assay. TCRdb's copy holds only in-frame clones and misses some; the assay was immunoSEQ multiplex PCR. The data hold approximately 530,000 clones, with about 95% observed a single time. A note on this clone: Its specificity is unknown.

This clonotype originated in a woman aged 25-40 years in good health. V and J are TRBV19 and TRBJ2-5; 10 nucleotides agree with TRBD1. The J call may not be correct, given that the DNA end is closer to TRBJ2-7. The sequenced material came from naive CD4+ T cells sorted from blood. The subset here: CD45RA+ positively selected. The CDR3 DNA reads TGTGCCAGTAGAAGTGACAGGGGGCTCGACGAGCAGTACTTC. The encoded protein is CASRSDRGLDEQYF.